A single T cell receptor beta chain is shown here with its context. Its target is unknown. Assay: immunoSEQ multiplex PCR; the TCRdb copy retains only in-frame clones and omits some. The sample yields tens of thousands of clones, 87% seen once. This specimen comes from a study of T cells in localized non-small cell lung cancer. Study-level results: A median of 57 of the top 100 tumor clones appeared in adjacent lung, which was paired and uninvolved. Compared with tumor, uninvolved adjacent lung displayed greater T cell clonality, ranking highest overall. The study sequenced only one region of the tumor. As a result, intratumor heterogeneity could not be excluded and remains possible.

V was clipped by 0 bases and J by 0 bases, with 9 bases between them. The CDR3 is made up of 15 amino acids. CDR1 is SGHKS, CDR2 YYEKEE, per germline (reference sequence). The source of this sequence is a woman aged 35 to 69 with stage I lung adenocarcinoma. The rearrangement links TRBV5-5 to TRBJ1-2; a possible D gene is TRBD1 (5 bases). This specimen was peripheral blood, taken before any cancer treatment. This chain's CDR3 is CASSLVGDSNYGYTF. In DNA, the CDR3 is TGTGCCAGCAGCTTGGTGGGGGATTCTAACTATGGCTACACCTTC.